These 32 T cell receptor beta chains originate from one sample sequenced in a study of cytomegalovirus exposure and HLA in healthy donors. Amplification used 60 Vbeta primers and 13 Jbeta primers. Repertoires were generated with immunoSEQ multiplex PCR, while TCRdb's copy carries only in-frame clones and drops some. Of 75,000 to 100,000 clones in the sample, around 73% were seen once. Specimen: PBMCs. Source of these receptors: a man in his forties in good health and CMV-seronegative.

This clone has just a few counts. The V gene is TRBV4-1, the J gene TRBJ1-1; TRBD1 agrees at 8 bases. J was trimmed by 4 bases and V by 4 bases; bases with no gene match: 8. Per the germline V gene, CDR1 is MGHRA and CDR2 is YSYEKL. The CDR3 consists of 15 residues. The CDR3 nucleotides are TGCGCCAGCAGCCTCGGACAGGGACGAAGCACTGAAGCTTTCTTT. Translating it yields CASSLGQGRSTEAFF.

The chain combines TRBV2 with TRBJ1-5; 8 bases align to TRBD1. V lost 5 bases, J lost 0 bases, and 3 bases stayed unmatched. The CDR3 loop spans 15 amino acids. Germline V lookup: CDR1 SNHLY, CDR2 FYNNEI. Here the CDR3 DNA reads TGTGCCAGCAGTTCAGGGGGCACTAGCAATCAGCCCCAGCATTTT. Amino acids: CASSSGGTSNQPQHF.

A word on this clone: Additional DNA sequences in this sample encode the identical CDR3. This sequence joins TRBV9 and TRBJ2-2; D not certain. Trimming took off 4 bases at V and 1 base at J, with 14 bases between the two ends. This CDR3 is built from 16 residues. Germline V gene sequence: CDR1 SGDLS, CDR2 YYNGEE. The CDR3 DNA is TGTGCCAGCAGCTTTAAACTACCTAGGAACACCGGGGAGCTGTTTTTT. It specifies CASSFKLPRNTGELFF.

The chain couples TRBV5-1 to TRBJ2-1; 7 bases map to TRBD1. Per germline, CDR1 SGHRS and CDR2 YFSETQ. The ends lost 7 bases at V and 8 bases at J; junction bases unmatched: 9. The CDR3 spans 13 residues. The CDR3 DNA is TGCGCCAGCGGAAACAGGGGCGAGGATGAGCAGTTCTTC. Its translation: CASGNRGEDEQFF. Combining the CDR3 with reference TRBV5-1 and TRBJ2-1 gives the whole variable domain KAGVTQTPRYLIKTRGQQVTLSCSPISGHRSVSWYQQTPGQGLQFLFEYFSETQRNKGNFPGRFSGRQFSNSRSEMNVSTLELGDSALYLCASGNRGEDEQFFGPGTRLTVL.

In regard to this clone: The sample holds other DNA sequences that translate to the same CDR3. This sequence joins TRBV6-1 and TRBJ1-1; TRBD1 aligns across 7 bases. J was trimmed by 1 base and V by 6 bases; bases with no gene match: 2. The CDR3 length is 13 residues. In germline, CDR1 is MNHNS, CDR2 SASEGT. The CDR3 protein is CASRRTGNTEAFF. CDR3 bases: TGTGCCAGCAGAAGGACAGGGAACACTGAAGCTTTCTTT.

V gene TRBV19 combines with J gene TRBJ2-7; a possible D gene is TRBD1 (5 bases). Germline V CDR1 and CDR2: LNHDA, SQIVND (reference sequence). This CDR3 is built from 16 residues. Between the trimmed V and J ends, which lost 4 bases and 7 bases, there was a span of 23 bases. Written as DNA, the CDR3 is TGTGCCAGTAGTAGGACACACAGGTCTACTACGCGAGAGCAGTACTTC. It yields the protein CASSRTHRSTTREQYF. The full variable domain, its missing parts supplied by reference TRBV19 and TRBJ2-7, is DGGITQSPKYLFRKEGQNVTLSCEQNLNHDAMYWYRQDPGQGLRLIYYSQIVNDFQKGDIAEGYSVSREKKESFPLTVTSAQKNPTAFYLCASSRTHRSTTREQYFGPGTRLTVT.

J is TRBJ2-7 and V is TRBV6-6; D ambiguous. CDR3 size: 14 residues. The germline V gene encodes CDR1 MNHNY and CDR2 SVGAGI (reference sequence). Trimming cost V 10 bases and J 1 base, with 17 bases left between them. The CDR3 region is CATSSPGASYEQYF. Written as DNA, the CDR3 is TGTGCCACCTCTTCCCCCGGAGCATCCTACGAGCAGTACTTC.

This clone has only a few counts. This sequence joins TRBV29-1 and TRBJ1-4; perhaps TRBD1 as D (6 bases). The CDR3 is 13 residues long. Germline CDR1 and CDR2: SQVTM and ANQGSEA. V was pared by 6 bases and J by 7 bases, with 15 bases between. In DNA form, the CDR3 reads TGCAGCGTCGGACAGACCACCTCTGAAAAACTGTTTTTT. It yields the protein CSVGQTTSEKLFF.

The rearrangement uses TRBV2 and TRBJ2-1; D is unclear. V lost 7 bases and J 5 bases, leaving 9 bases between the germline ends. Per germline, CDR1 SNHLY and CDR2 FYNNEI. The CDR3 is made up of 12 amino acids. In DNA form, the CDR3 reads TGTGCCAGCACCTGGCATCACAATGAGCAGTTCTTC. Translated: CASTWHHNEQFF.

This chain connects TRBV2 to TRBJ1-1, with D possibly being TRBD1 (5 bases). This CDR3 has 13 amino acids. CDR1 SNHLY and CDR2 FYNNEI come from the germline V gene. V lost 7 bases and J 0 bases, leaving 9 bases between the germline ends. As DNA, the CDR3 is TGTGCCAGCACTGGGGCCCTGAACACTGAAGCTTTCTTT. Protein: CASTGALNTEAFF.

V and J are TRBV19 and TRBJ1-1; tentatively, D is TRBD1 (6 bases). The V and J ends lost 5 bases and 2 bases respectively, with 9 bases between them. The CDR3 runs to 13 residues. CDR1 is LNHDA and CDR2 is SQIVND in the germline V gene (reference sequence). The CDR3 region has the DNA TGTGCCAGTAGTCTGACAGGAAACACTGAAGCTTTCTTT. Protein product: CASSLTGNTEAFF.

The rearrangement links TRBV5-1 to TRBJ1-4; D possibly corresponds to TRBD1 (5 bases). From germline, CDR1 is SGHRS and CDR2 YFSETQ. The CDR3 is 15 amino acids. V lost 0 bases and J 7 bases, leaving 13 bases between the germline ends. The CDR3 reads CASSLEAGEVEKLFF. For the CDR3, the DNA is TGCGCCAGCAGCTTGGAGGCGGGGGAGGTTGAAAAACTGTTTTTT.

The CDR3 bases are TGTGCCAGCAGCCACACATTCCGGGACAGTGCCTATAATTCACCCCTCCACTTT. Its protein product is CASSHTFRDSAYNSPLHF. V usage is TRBV4-2 and J usage is TRBJ1-6; 7 nucleotides agree with TRBD1. The germline gives CDR1 LGHNA, CDR2 YNFKEQ. The J segment lost 2 bases and the V segment lost 3 bases, leaving 10 bases of the junction unmatched. The CDR3 consists of 18 residues.

The chain is built from TRBV6-5 and TRBJ1-4; weak D call: TRBD1 (5 bases). V lost 6 bases and J 8 bases, leaving 13 bases between the germline ends. The length of the CDR3 is 13 residues. CDR1 and CDR2 from the germline V gene are MNHEY and SVGAGI. The CDR3 region has the DNA TGTGCCAGCAGCCGACAGCCCGGGGAAAAACTGTTTTTT. Translated, it gives CASSRQPGEKLFF.

This chain joins TRBV28 and TRBJ1-4; 9 bases fit TRBD1. CDR1 and CDR2 from the germline V gene are MDHEN and SYDVKM. J gave up 5 bases and V 5 bases, and 6 bases lay outside the gene matches. The CDR3 consists of 15 residues. The CDR3 is CASSPWGQGNEKLFF. DNA of the CDR3: TGTGCCAGCAGTCCCTGGGGACAGGGAAATGAAAAACTGTTTTTT.

This chain links TRBV30 with TRBJ1-2; no definite D call. The ends were cut back, 7 bases at V and 5 bases at J, with 23 bases in the middle. CDR3 length: 15 amino acids. In germline, CDR1 is GTSNPN, CDR2 SVGIG (reference sequence). CDR3 sequence: CASPEANDGSYGYTF. The CDR3 coding sequence is TGTGCCTCCCCGGAGGCAAATGACGGATCATATGGCTACACCTTC.

The V and J genes are TRBV7-2 and TRBJ2-7, with D possibly matching TRBD2 (6 bases). CDR1 SGHTA and CDR2 FQGNSA come from the germline V gene. The CDR3 extends over 13 amino acids. Trimming left V 3 bases short and J 3 bases short, with 9 bases between. CDR3 loop: CASSLGRSYEQYF. DNA for the CDR3: TGTGCCAGCAGCTTGGGGAGGAGCTACGAGCAGTACTTC.

The chain couples TRBV13 to TRBJ1-4, with TRBD1 matching 7 bases. Germline CDR1 reads PRHDT; CDR2 reads FYEKMQ (reference sequence). CDR3 length: 16 residues. Trimming removed 5 bases from V and 5 bases from J; junction bases left unmatched: 11. This CDR3 reads CASSERSGTVNEKLFF. CDR3 bases: TGTGCCAGCAGCGAAAGGTCCGGGACAGTCAATGAAAAACTGTTTTTT.

The V call is TRBV7-8, the J call TRBJ1-2; unclear D gene. This CDR3 contains 15 residues. The ends were cut back, 5 bases at V and 4 bases at J, with 17 bases in the middle. From germline, CDR1 is SGHVS and CDR2 FQNEAQ. CDR3 coding DNA: TGTGCCAGCAGCCCACCGCTGTTGCTGCGCTATGGCTACACCTTC. Translation: CASSPPLLLRYGYTF.

CDR3: CASSYAGTGPRETQYF. The CDR3 DNA follows: TGTGCCAGCAGTTACGCCGGGACAGGGCCAAGAGAGACCCAGTACTTC. J is TRBJ2-5 and V is TRBV6-6; 9 bases agree with TRBD1. The CDR3 has 16 amino acids. Germline V gene data show CDR1 as MNHNY and CDR2 as SVGAGI (reference sequence). V trimming: 2 bases; J trimming: 4 bases; junction bases outside the gene matches: 8.

CDR3 DNA: TGTGCCAGCAGTCTAGGTAGGGGTTGGGAGACCCAGTACTTC. Its translation is CASSLGRGWETQYF. The V gene is TRBV27, the J gene TRBJ2-5, with a weak D call TRBD1 (5 bases). Trimming shortened V by 5 bases and J by 5 bases, and 15 bases separated the two germline ends. Germline assignment: CDR1 MNHEY and CDR2 SMNVEV (reference sequence). The CDR3 contains 14 residues.

The rearrangement joins TRBV2 to TRBJ2-3, with D hard to call. The CDR3 consists of 16 residues. Germline values: CDR1 SNHLY, CDR2 FYNNEI. Trimming removed 7 bases at V and 2 bases at J, with 19 bases between. This CDR3 reads CASIEPGLEATDTQYF. The CDR3 nucleotides read TGTGCCAGCATTGAGCCGGGTCTAGAAGCCACAGATACGCAGTATTTT. The full variable domain, completed using reference TRBV2 and TRBJ2-3, is EPEVTQTPSHQVTQMGQEVILRCVPISNHLYFYWYRQILGQKVEFLVSFYNNEISEKSEIFDDQFSVERPDGSNFTLKIRSTKLEDSAMYFCASIEPGLEATDTQYFGPGTRLTVL.

The chain has TRBV18 and TRBJ1-1, with 9 bases fitting TRBD1. From germline, CDR1 is KGHSH and CDR2 LQKENI. The CDR3 totals 14 residues. V lost 5 bases and J lost 1; bases outside the gene matches: 2. The CDR3 loop is CASSGDRENTEAFF. The CDR3 bases are TGTGCCAGCTCAGGGGACAGGGAGAACACTGAAGCTTTCTTT. The full variable domain, rest sourced from reference TRBV18 and TRBJ1-1, is NAGVMQNPRHLVRRRGQEARLRCSPMKGHSHVYWYRQLPEEGLKFMVYLQKENIIDESGMPKERFSAEFPKEGPSILRIQQVVRGDSAAYFCASSGDRENTEAFFGQGTRLTVV.

The CDR3 DNA sequence: TGTGCCAGCAGCTTAGGAAGGACTAGCGGGGCCTACAATGAGCAGTTCTTC. Protein sequence: CASSLGRTSGAYNEQFF. This chain connects TRBV7-9 to TRBJ2-1, with TRBD2 identical over 12 bases. With V trimmed by 1 base and J by 2 bases, 3 bases remained unmatched. The germline V gene has CDR1 SEHNR and CDR2 FQNEAQ (reference sequence). CDR3 size: 17 residues.

This clone has a single count. The V gene is TRBV21-1, the J gene TRBJ1-2; the D call of TRBD1 is as the table states it, not checked on the DNA. TRBV21-1 constitutes a pseudogene. The CDR3 is made up of 20 amino acids. The CDR3, as DNA: TGTGCCAGCAGCAAAAACGGAGCTCGATTTCGCGACAGGGAGAACGGGGGCTACACCTTC. It specifies CASSKNGARFRDRENGGYTF.

In DNA form, the CDR3 reads TGCAGCGTTGAAACCGGGACAGGGGGCATCGAGCAGTACTTC. This codes for CSVETGTGGIEQYF. The J gene is TRBJ2-7, the V gene TRBV29-1, with TRBD1 matching 12 bases. This CDR3 is built from 14 residues. The germline gives CDR1 SQVTM, CDR2 ANQGSEA. The J segment lost 6 bases and the V segment lost 2 bases, leaving 5 bases of the junction unmatched.

The chain uses TRBV4-3 and TRBJ1-2; D is unclear. V lost 0 bases, J lost 5 bases, and 7 bases lay in between. The germline V gene encodes CDR1 LGHNA and CDR2 YSLEER. The CDR3 is made up of 13 amino acids. In DNA, the CDR3 is TGCGCCAGCAGCCAAGACATTCAGTATGGCTACACCTTC. The encoded protein is CASSQDIQYGYTF.

This chain connects TRBV2 to TRBJ1-4, with 12 nucleotides matching TRBD1. The CDR3 runs 14 residues. Germline-derived CDR1 and CDR2 are SNHLY and FYNNEI. V was clipped by 6 bases and J by 8 bases; unmatched bases: 4. The CDR3 DNA is TGTGCCAGCAGGTCCGGGACAGGGGGCGAAAAACTGTTTTTT. Encoded protein: CASRSGTGGEKLFF.

This clone was seen once. The chain links TRBV4-1 to TRBJ2-5; TRBD2 matches at 10 bases. Germline CDR1 reads MGHRA; CDR2 reads YSYEKL. J lost 1 base, V lost 1 base, and 3 bases had no gene match. CDR3 length: 16 amino acids. The CDR3 nucleotides are TGCGCCAGCAGCCAAGTAATAGCGGGGGGCCAAGAGACCCAGTACTTC. The encoded protein is CASSQVIAGGQETQYF.

The chain recombines TRBV4-1 with TRBJ2-7; D is possibly TRBD2 (5 bases). There are 14 residues in the CDR3. The germline V and J ends were trimmed by 1 base and 3 bases, with 10 bases remaining between them. From germline, CDR1 is MGHRA and CDR2 YSYEKL. The CDR3 loop reads CASSQGTAVYEQYF. DNA of the CDR3: TGCGCCAGCAGCCAAGGCACAGCGGTCTACGAGCAGTACTTC.

V gene TRBV6-1 combines with J gene TRBJ1-1; TRBD1 might be the D (5 bases). Trimming shortened V by 6 bases and J by 7 bases, and 15 bases separated the two germline ends. This CDR3 has 13 amino acids. The germline CDR1 and CDR2 sequences are MNHNS and SASEGT. The CDR3 nucleotides read TGTGCCAGCAGCCGAAACAGGCTGTATGAAGCTTTCTTT. Translating gives CASSRNRLYEAFF.

The J gene is TRBJ2-3, the V gene TRBV2; a weak D match, TRBD2 (6 bases). This CDR3 is 15 amino acids long. CDR1 and CDR2 from the germline V gene are SNHLY and FYNNEI. V lost 4 bases and J lost 0, with 11 bases in between. The CDR3, as DNA: TGTGCCAGCAGTGGGTTAGCGGCTAGCACAGATACGCAGTATTTT. This codes for CASSGLAASTDTQYF.